This T cell receptor beta chain was sequenced during a study of CD8 T cells in Susac syndrome. The RNA, roughly 0.5 to 1 ug, was put through reverse transcription using random hexamers. With immunoSEQ multiplex PCR, TCR beta CDR3 was amplified across 54 Vbeta and 13 Jbeta. TCRdb redid the calling of the immunoSEQ multiplex PCR reads with MiXCR, one entry per CDR3 protein. The sample lists some 60,000 distinct CDR3 sequences, approximately 90% occurring once. CD8+ and CD4+ T cells circulating in blood were sequenced for TCR beta. It was negative isolation that provided the CD8+ and CD4+ T cells, whereas TEMRA cells were enriched by FACS. Trimming took off 1 base at V and 8 bases at J, with 8 bases between the two ends. Germline CDR1 and CDR2: SGHTA and FQGNSA. This CDR3 is built from 12 residues.

This chain uses TRBV7-2 with TRBJ1-2; D not certain. The receptor was isolated from a human donor in good health. The sample was CD8+ T cells from PBMCs. CDR3: CASSLDGSGYTF. CDR3 coding DNA: TGTGCCAGCAGCTTAGACGGGTCCGGCTACACCTTC.